The clone carrying this T cell receptor beta chain was counted at least ten times. Antigen: not known. TCRdb processed the RT-PCR reads anew with MiXCR; each CDR3 protein has one entry. The table records about 240,000 distinct CDR3 sequences, roughly an eighth of them present only once. The source of the sample is a study of response to subunit inactivated influenza vaccine. The CDR3 length is 15 residues. Germline CDR1 reads MNHNS; CDR2 reads SASEGT. The V gene end was trimmed by 5 bases and the J gene end by 6 bases; junction bases not matched to a gene: 3. Study-level findings and limits: Authors suggested that a seasonal influenza vaccination recruits few new T cells each time.

J is TRBJ2-1 and V is TRBV6-1, with 14 bases lining up with TRBD2. The starting material was non-naive T cells sorted from PBMCs, obtained 14 to 15 days before vaccination. This TCR came from a man aged 45-65 years who received an inactivated influenza vaccine. For the CDR3, the DNA is TGTGCCAGCAGTACCGGGACTAGCGGGAGCAATGAGCAGTTCTTC. Translating gives CASSTGTSGSNEQFF.